This TCR beta chain was captured by sequencing in a study of identical twins. TCRdb re-analysed the 5' RACE reads in MiXCR, keeping a single row per CDR3 protein. Among under 300,000 distinct CDR3 sequences, 9.5% to 15% were seen once, and the ten largest hold about 4%. This clonotype has only a few counts. This sample also appeared in a second study, on yellow fever vaccine responses in identical twins.

This sequence originates from a woman aged 18-29 years in good health. What was sequenced was memory (CD45RO+) T cells sorted from blood.

The CDR3 region has the DNA TGTGCCAGCAGCGTAGCCCGGACTAGCGGTCGTTGGGAGACCCAGTACTTC. Its translation is CASSVARTSGRWETQYF. This sequence joins TRBV9 and TRBJ2-5; 10 nucleotides match TRBD2. V shed 0 bases, J shed 5 bases, and the junction held 10 bases outside the gene matches. Per germline, CDR1 SGDLS and CDR2 YYNGEE. CDR3 length: 17 amino acids.